This T cell receptor beta chain was captured by sequencing in a study of shared clonotypes between healthy human individuals. In the study overall: A donor's plate count was three for CD4 naive and three for CD4 memory; CD8 naive had two and CD8 memory one. Study observations and caveats: Memory subsets had estimated richness that was generally smaller than that of naive subsets.

Sequenced by immunoSEQ multiplex PCR; TCRdb stores in-frame clones only, minus some. Seen here are approximately 740,000 clones, 80% to 95% observed once, and the top ten hold less than 25%. As defined, naive CD8 cells were CD45RO-negative and positively selected for CCR7, with terminally differentiated effector memory CD45RA+ cells excluded. V gave up 2 bases and J gave up 4 bases; unmatched junction bases: 8. Germline CDR1 and CDR2: SGHTA and FQGNSA. The CDR3 has 16 amino acids. A note on this clone: The antigen remains undetermined.

The chain carries TRBV7-2 and TRBJ2-1; 7 nucleotides agree with TRBD1. The sample taken for sequencing was naive CD8+ T cells sorted from blood. The TCR was taken from a man younger than 45 in good health. DNA for the CDR3: TGTGCCAGCAGCTTATCACGGGGACAGATATACAATGAGCAGTTCTTC. It specifies CASSLSRGQIYNEQFF.